This TCR beta chain was profiled in a study of vaccination and CD4 T cells after COVID-19. Turning to the study itself: Control cultures were supplied with a CEFX pool, an HIV-1 Nef pool, or no peptide at all.

As for treatment: approximately 9-day PBMC culture with coronavirus spike peptide pools or control peptides (ViraFEST assay). This clonotype appeared a few times. The target antigen is unknown. The CDR3 is 15 residues long. CDR1 is SGHTA, CDR2 FQGNSA, per germline. The V gene lost 3 bases and the J gene lost 7 bases, with 18 bases spanning the gap. With the Oncomine TCR Beta short-read assay, DNA from cultured CD4+ T cells was sequenced. Once CD4+ T cells had been cultured, genomic DNA was extracted from them. TCRdb itself ran the PCR reads through MiXCR, one entry per CDR3 protein. Of 7,000 to 9,500 distinct CDR3 sequences in the sample, 55% to 65% were seen once.

The clonotype was recovered from a human donor who had recovered from COVID-19. The sample was CD4+ T cells from blood, cultured in vitro. The rearrangement links TRBV7-2 to TRBJ1-2, with a weak D call TRBD1 (5 bases). The CDR3, as DNA: TGTGCCAGCAGCTTGGGAGGTTGGGGACTTAGTGGCTACACCTTC. It specifies CASSLGGWGLSGYTF.